Listed below are T cell receptor beta chains from one sample, sequenced in a study of T cell responses to AZD1222 COVID-19 vaccine. Profiled with immunoSEQ multiplex PCR; TCRdb holds only in-frame clones, not every one. The sample holds roughly 120,000 clones, 70% to 90% seen once. The source was peripheral blood, collected 28 days after the second AZD1222 dose. Source of these receptors: an adult who received the AZD1222 COVID-19 vaccine. The CDR3 runs from the conserved cysteine through the conserved F or W. Each record gives: J gene, D gene, V gene, clone size, CDR3 DNA, CDR3 protein. The D gene is left open where the match is weak. Clone size is not always given. Where it is, it says once, few, many or a class for expanded clones.

TRBJ1-2 . TRBV27 few TGTGCCAACCTCCCCTCGAAATATGGCTACACCTTC CANLPSKYGYTF
TRBJ2-7 . TRBV18 . TGTGCCAGCTCACCACCGTCCGGGGCCTACGAGCAGTACTTC CASSPPSGAYEQYF
TRBJ1-1 . TRBV7-9 . TGTGCCAGCAGCCCGCGGGCGGAGGACACTGAAGCTTTCTTT CASSPRAEDTEAFF
TRBJ2-7 . TRBV7-2 . TGTGCCAGCAGCTTTCAATACGAGCAGTACTTC CASSFQYEQYF
TRBJ2-7 TRBD1 TRBV5-1 . TGCGCCAGCAGCTCGGGACAGCCAACCTACGAGCAGTACTTC CASSSGQPTYEQYF
TRBJ2-1 . TRBV7-9 . TGTGCCAGCAGCTTAGGGTTTATGAATGAGCAGTTCTTC CASSLGFMNEQFF
TRBJ1-1 . TRBV12-3/TRBV12-4 . TGTGCCAGCAACGGACATCCGGGCACTGAAGCTTTCTTT CASNGHPGTEAFF
TRBJ1-6 . TRBV15 . TGTGCCACCAGCAGAGTTTTGGCACCCCTCCACTTT CATSRVLAPLHF
TRBJ2-1 . TRBV27 . TGTGCCAGCAGGTACTACAGGGCACACTACAATGAGCAGTTCTTC CASRYYRAHYNEQFF
TRBJ1-5 . TRBV30 . TGTGCCTGGAGTAGGGGCAGGGATCAGCCCCAGCATTTT CAWSRGRDQPQHF
TRBJ1-3 . TRBV6-1 few TGTGCCAGCAGTGGGGACATGCTGGACTCTGGAAACACCATATATTTT CASSGDMLDSGNTIYF
TRBJ1-5 . TRBV28 . TGTGCCAGCAGCTCCAGGGCCCCAAGGCAGCCCCAGCATTTT CASSSRAPRQPQHF
TRBJ1-2 . TRBV5-1 . TGCGCCAGCAGCTCCACGGGGGAGCACAACTATGGCTACACCTTC CASSSTGEHNYGYTF
TRBJ1-2 . TRBV18 . TGTGCCAGCTCACCCGGGACCGAGGGCTATGGCTACACCTTC CASSPGTEGYGYTF
TRBJ1-5 TRBD1 TRBV6-2/TRBV6-3 few TGTGCCAGCAGTTCACACCCGGACAGGGTTGGGCAGCCCCAGCATTTT CASSSHPDRVGQPQHF
TRBJ1-2 . TRBV24-1 once TGTGCCACCAGTGATCCAGGGTATGGCTACACCTTC CATSDPGYGYTF
TRBJ2-5 TRBD2 TRBV14 . TGTGCCAGCAGCCTTAGCGGGAGAGAAGAGACCCAGTACTTC CASSLSGREETQYF
TRBJ2-2 TRBD2 TRBV3-1/TRBV3-2 . TGTGCCAGCAGCTTTAGCGGGGGGGCGCGCACCGGGGAGCTGTTTTTT CASSFSGGARTGELFF
TRBJ2-7 . TRBV19 once TGTGCCAGTAGTACAGGATCTGTAAGACGACGGACTTACTTC CASSTGSVRRRTYF
TRBJ1-2 . TRBV12-3/TRBV12-4 few TGTGCCAGCAGTTTAGTTTGGGTTCATGGCTACACCTTC CASSLVWVHGYTF
TRBJ1-4 . TRBV2 . TGTGCCAGCTCAGGCGAAAAACTGTTTTTT CASSGEKLFF
TRBJ2-1 TRBD2 TRBV10-3 . TGTGCCATAAGGGCGGGGGGGGACAATGAGCAGTTCTTC CAIRAGGDNEQFF
TRBJ2-7 . TRBV18 . TGTGCCAGCTCATCCCGGAGGATGGGGTTCTCCTACGAGCAGTACTTC CASSSRRMGFSYEQYF
TRBJ1-1 . TRBV14 . TGTGCCAGCAGTCAAACTCAGGGACCGGTTACTGAAGCTTTCTTT CASSQTQGPVTEAFF
TRBJ2-3 TRBD1 TRBV5-6 . TGTGCCAGCAGCCCGGGCAGGGGGCGAACAGATACGCAGTATTTT CASSPGRGRTDTQYF
TRBJ1-1 . TRBV15 . TGTGCCACCCAAACTAAAACACCCCCCGAAGCTTTCTTT CATQTKTPPEAFF
TRBJ2-7 . TRBV9 . TGTGCCAGCAGCGTAGGGAGTAGCGGAACCTACGAGCAGTACTTC CASSVGSSGTYEQYF
TRBJ1-2 . TRBV11-1 . TGTGCCAGCAGCTTAGAAGGCAGGGCATATGGCTACACCTTC CASSLEGRAYGYTF
TRBJ2-3 . TRBV7-9 . TGTGCCAGCAGCTTCGGCTTCGATACAGATACGCAGTATTTT CASSFGFDTDTQYF
TRBJ1-3 . TRBV6-5 . TGTGCCAGCACCACCCGGGGAACAGGAAACACCATATATTTT CASTTRGTGNTIYF
TRBJ1-1 . TRBV19 . TGTGCCAGTAGTCCTCACGAGGGTCTACAGGGAGGCACTGAAGCTTTCTTT CASSPHEGLQGGTEAFF
TRBJ1-1 . TRBV4-3 . TGCGCCAGCAGCCAAGATCAGACCCACGGAGGGAACACTGAAGCTTTCTTT CASSQDQTHGGNTEAFF
TRBJ1-1 . TRBV5-8 . TGTGCCAGCAGCCGGCCCGAGTACGATGAAGCTTTCTTT CASSRPEYDEAFF
TRBJ2-1 . TRBV6-4 . TGTGCCAGCAGTGACTCCGCGGCAGAAGAGCAGTTCTTC CASSDSAAEEQFF
TRBJ1-5 TRBD1 TRBV6-5 . TGTGCCAGCAGTCGCAGGGGGGTCGATCAGCCCCAGCATTTT CASSRRGVDQPQHF
TRBJ1-1 TRBD1 TRBV7-3 . TGTGCCAGCAGCTTGACAGGGGAGGTGAGCACTGAAGCTTTCTTT CASSLTGEVSTEAFF
TRBJ1-1 . TRBV10-2 . TGCGCCAGCAGGGCCAATTTTGAGAACACTGAAGCTTTCTTT CASRANFENTEAFF
TRBJ1-5 . TRBV29-1 . TGCAGCGTTGGGCAGGCGGTCAATCAGCCCCAGCATTTT CSVGQAVNQPQHF
TRBJ1-1 . TRBV6-5 . TGTGCCAGCACAAATGAGGGGAGAATGAACACTGAAGCTTTCTTT CASTNEGRMNTEAFF
TRBJ1-1 . TRBV7-3 . TGTGCCAGCAGCTTAGGAGGATTGAACACTGAAGCTTTCTTT CASSLGGLNTEAFF
TRBJ2-1 . TRBV6-2/TRBV6-3 . TGTGCCAGCAGCCCGGACTTGGCGCAACAGTTCTTC CASSPDLAQQFF
TRBJ2-2 . TRBV27 few TGTGCCAGCAGTTTATCGGGAGCCGGCGGGGAGCTGTTTTTT CASSLSGAGGELFF
TRBJ2-3 . TRBV15 . TGTGCCACCAGCAGATACCAAGGCACAGATACGCAGTATTTT CATSRYQGTDTQYF
TRBJ1-6 . TRBV7-8 once TGTGCCAGCAGCCTCAGACAGCCCCAGGCGGACCTCCACTTT CASSLRQPQADLHF
TRBJ1-2 TRBD1 TRBV9 . TGTGCCAGCAGCCCCGGGACAGGGGGCGGCTATGGCTACACCTTC CASSPGTGGGYGYTF
TRBJ1-5 . TRBV5-1 . TGCGCCAGCAGCTTGGAAGGGAGAGGGGATCAGCCCCAGCATTTT CASSLEGRGDQPQHF
TRBJ1-2 TRBD1 TRBV7-2 . TGTGCCAGCAGCTACAACACAGGGACAGGGAACTATGGCTACACCTTC CASSYNTGTGNYGYTF
TRBJ1-1 TRBD1 TRBV6-4 . TGTGCCAGCAGTGCTGGACAGGGCTCGCGTGAAGCTTTCTTT CASSAGQGSREAFF
TRBJ2-7 . TRBV6-2/TRBV6-3 . TGTGCCAGCAGTATAAGGCGGCCTACCTCCTACGAGCAGTACTTC CASSIRRPTSYEQYF
TRBJ2-1 . TRBV6-2/TRBV6-3 . TGTGCCAGCAGTTACTTTTTATCCATAACTAGATCGGATGAGCAGTTCTTC CASSYFLSITRSDEQFF
TRBJ1-1 . TRBV28 . TGTGCCAGCTCGAACGAGGGGAGCTTAGAAGCTTTCTTT CASSNEGSLEAFF
TRBJ1-2 . TRBV30 . TGTGCCTGGAGGGCCGGTGGTAGGGGACCGCGTGGCTACACCTTC CAWRAGGRGPRGYTF